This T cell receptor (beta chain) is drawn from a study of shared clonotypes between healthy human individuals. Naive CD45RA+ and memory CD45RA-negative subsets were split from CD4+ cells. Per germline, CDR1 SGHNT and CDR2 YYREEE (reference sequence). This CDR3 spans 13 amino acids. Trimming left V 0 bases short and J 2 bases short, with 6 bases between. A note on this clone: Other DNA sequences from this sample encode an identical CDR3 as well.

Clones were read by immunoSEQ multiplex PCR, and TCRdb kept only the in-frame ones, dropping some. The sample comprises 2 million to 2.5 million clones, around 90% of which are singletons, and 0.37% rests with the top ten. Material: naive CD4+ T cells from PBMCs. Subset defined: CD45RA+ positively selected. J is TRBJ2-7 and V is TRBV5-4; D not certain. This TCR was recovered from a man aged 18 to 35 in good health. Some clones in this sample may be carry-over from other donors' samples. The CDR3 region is CASSLVGTYEQYF. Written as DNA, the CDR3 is TGTGCCAGCAGCTTGGTGGGGACCTACGAGCAGTACTTC.